The 32 T cell receptor beta chains below were found in one sample sequenced in a study of Ad26.COV2.S vaccination and SARS-CoV-2 variants. TCRdb's copy holds only in-frame clones and misses some; the assay was immunoSEQ multiplex PCR. The sample includes approximately 300,000 clones, roughly 84% of them seen just once. Treatment defined: about 20 received Ad26.COV2.S at low or high dose, single or two shots; about 5 received placebo; per-sample allocation not given. Each sample was drawn 63 days after the first injection (of vaccine or placebo). The starting material was peripheral blood, obtained in a trial of Ad26.COV2.S vaccine versus placebo. These receptor sequences come from a person aged 18-65 years who received the Ad26.COV2.S COVID-19 vaccine or a placebo.

The chain is built from TRBV19 and TRBJ1-4; maybe TRBD1 (6 bases). CDR3 length: 16 amino acids. The germline CDR1 and CDR2 sequences are LNHDA and SQIVND (reference sequence). V was pared by 2 bases and J by 1 base, with 11 bases between. CDR3 sequence reads: CASSITGIETNEKLFF. In DNA, the CDR3 is TGTGCCAGTAGTATAACAGGGATTGAAACTAATGAAAAACTGTTTTTT.

V usage is TRBV4-2 and J usage is TRBJ2-3, with no clear D. The CDR3 totals 13 residues. CDR1 is LGHNA and CDR2 is YNFKEQ in the germline V gene. With 4 bases removed from V and 2 bases from J, the gap between germline ends came to 7 bases. In DNA form, the CDR3 reads TGTGCCAGCAGCCCCTTAGACACAGATACGCAGTATTTT. The encoded protein is CASSPLDTDTQYF.

As DNA, the CDR3 is TGCGCCAGCAGTGGGCTAGGGGAGACCCAGTACTTC. Translated: CASSGLGETQYF. V usage is TRBV10-1 and J usage is TRBJ2-5; D unclear. The CDR3 has 12 residues. Trimming left V 4 bases short and J 5 bases short, with 8 bases between. CDR1 and CDR2 from the germline V gene are WNHNN and SYGVQD (reference sequence).

The V gene is TRBV4-3, the J gene TRBJ2-7; D not certain. Looked up from germline, CDR1 is LGHNA and CDR2 is YSLEER. This CDR3 is 15 amino acids long. V gave up 2 bases and J gave up 1 base, with 12 bases separating them. CDR3 in DNA: TGCGCCAGCAGCCAAAGGTACGAGTGGTCCTACGAGCAGTACTTC. Protein: CASSQRYEWSYEQYF.

This sequence joins TRBV6-5 and TRBJ2-5; D may be TRBD2 (7 bases). Per germline, CDR1 MNHEY and CDR2 SVGAGI. Trimming stripped 7 bases from V and 2 bases from J, with 14 bases between. The CDR3 is made up of 14 amino acids. The CDR3 DNA sequence: TGTGCCAGCAAGGGCGGGGGCCATCAAGAGACCCAGTACTTC. It specifies CASKGGGHQETQYF.

CDR3: CASSLDAGGADTQYF. In DNA, the CDR3 is TGTGCCAGCAGTTTAGATGCGGGAGGGGCAGATACGCAGTATTTT. The chain has TRBV28 and TRBJ2-3; TRBD2 matches at 9 bases. V dropped 2 bases and J dropped 4; count of bases not matched to a gene: 4. Germline CDR1 reads MDHEN; CDR2 reads SYDVKM. CDR3 length: 15 amino acids.

The chain links TRBV18 to TRBJ1-2; TRBD1 matches 7 bases. Germline V gene sequence: CDR1 KGHSH, CDR2 LQKENI. V was pared by 2 bases and J by 4 bases, with 10 bases of the junction left unmatched. The CDR3 length is 16 residues. CDR3 in DNA: TGTGCCAGCTCACCATCGACAGGGAACCGTGGCTATGGCTACACCTTC. Its protein is CASSPSTGNRGYGYTF. Together with reference TRBV18 and TRBJ1-2, the CDR3 gives the full variable domain: NAGVMQNPRHLVRRRGQEARLRCSPMKGHSHVYWYRQLPEEGLKFMVYLQKENIIDESGMPKERFSAEFPKEGPSILRIQQVVRGDSAAYFCASSPSTGNRGYGYTFGSGTRLTVV.

The chain employs TRBV4-2 and TRBJ2-2; D ambiguous. The CDR3 is 16 residues long. V gave up 0 bases and J gave up 6 bases, with 14 bases separating them. Germline lookup yields CDR1 LGHNA and CDR2 YNFKEQ. For the CDR3, the DNA is TGTGCCAGCAGCCAAGATGTGGGCCAGGAGTCCGGGGAGCTGTTTTTT. Protein product: CASSQDVGQESGELFF.

V usage is TRBV3-1 (or the pseudogene TRBV3-2) and J usage is TRBJ2-1; 9 nucleotides line up with TRBD2. J lost 7 bases, V lost 0 bases, and 7 bases had no gene match. The CDR3 runs 16 residues. Germline V gives CDR1 LGHDT, CDR2 YNNKEL (reference sequence). The CDR3 region is CASSQDLAGGRNEQFF. CDR3 bases: TGTGCCAGCAGCCAAGATCTGGCGGGGGGGAGAAATGAGCAGTTCTTC.

The gene calls are TRBV6-5 and TRBJ2-1, with 11 bases identical to TRBD1. Germline-derived CDR1 and CDR2 are MNHEY and SVGAGI. Trimming at V came to 6 bases and at J to 4 bases, leaving 5 bases not matched to a gene. This CDR3 comprises 15 residues. The CDR3 here is CASSLRDRGYNEQFF. CDR3 coding DNA: TGTGCCAGCAGCCTACGGGACAGGGGGTACAATGAGCAGTTCTTC.

The chain uses TRBV29-1 and TRBJ1-4, with D maybe TRBD1 (6 bases). CDR1 SQVTM and CDR2 ANQGSEA come from the germline V gene. The CDR3 totals 16 residues. The V end was cut by 5 bases, the J end by 2 bases, with 18 bases between. The CDR3 loop reads CSVRQVGWGTNEKLFF. CDR3 bases: TGCAGCGTTAGACAGGTTGGATGGGGGACTAATGAAAAACTGTTTTTT.

This chain links TRBV4-3 with TRBJ2-1; D ambiguous. Germline CDR1 LGHNA, CDR2 YSLEER. V was pared by 1 base and J by 8 bases, with 12 bases between. The CDR3 is 14 amino acids. The CDR3 DNA is TGCGCCAGCAGCCAAGGGTGGATTACGGATGAGCAGTTCTTC. Translating gives CASSQGWITDEQFF.

V is TRBV5-8 and J is TRBJ2-5; TRBD1 might be the D (6 bases). Per the germline V gene, CDR1 is SGHTS and CDR2 is YDEGEE. V was pared by 4 bases and J by 0 bases, with 16 bases between. The CDR3 sequence is 16 residues long. CDR3 region: CASSPGTFKYQETQYF. Written as DNA, the CDR3 is TGTGCCAGCAGCCCCGGGACATTTAAGTACCAAGAGACCCAGTACTTC.

The chain employs TRBV7-2 and TRBJ1-1, with TRBD1 identical over 10 bases. The V gene's germline CDR1 is SGHTA and CDR2 FQGNSA. CDR3 length equals 14 residues. With V trimmed by 6 bases and J by 5 bases, 6 bases remained unmatched. This CDR3 is CASRPDRGPTEAFF. The CDR3 DNA follows: TGTGCCAGCAGGCCCGACAGGGGGCCGACTGAAGCTTTCTTT.

A single count supports this clone. The chain couples TRBV19 to TRBJ1-2; 7 nucleotides line up with TRBD1. There are 16 residues in the CDR3. V was pared by 7 bases and J by 4 bases, with 15 bases of the junction left unmatched. In germline, CDR1 is LNHDA, CDR2 SQIVND (reference sequence). The CDR3 sequence: CASNPSGTAIPYGYTF. Written as DNA, the CDR3 is TGTGCCAGTAATCCGTCCGGGACAGCCATCCCCTATGGCTACACCTTC.

The V gene is TRBV2, the J gene TRBJ1-2, with 7 bases lining up with TRBD1. The CDR3 spans 16 residues. CDR1 is SNHLY, CDR2 FYNNEI, per germline. V trimming: 5 bases; J trimming: 6 bases; junction bases outside the gene matches: 15. This CDR3 reads CASSTEQGTFLDGYTF. CDR3 nucleotide sequence: TGTGCCAGCAGTACAGAACAGGGGACCTTTTTAGATGGCTACACCTTC.

This clone was seen once. This rearrangement joins TRBV30 to TRBJ1-6; D might be TRBD1 (5 bases). CDR3 size: 15 residues. V was trimmed by 2 bases and J by 2 bases, leaving 10 bases between them. Germline V gives CDR1 GTSNPN, CDR2 SVGIG (reference sequence). CDR3 sequence (DNA): TGTGCCTGGAGTATAAGGGGCACCTATAATTCACCCCTCCACTTT. Translated: CAWSIRGTYNSPLHF.

The gene calls are TRBV6-5 and TRBJ1-2, with 7 bases aligning to TRBD1. The V segment lost 4 bases and the J segment 0 bases; nucleotides outside the gene matches: 2. The CDR3 totals 14 residues. Germline V gene sequence: CDR1 MNHEY, CDR2 SVGAGI. CDR3 in DNA: TGTGCCAGCAGTTCGACAGGGCCTAACTATGGCTACACCTTC. It is translated as CASSSTGPNYGYTF.

The chain uses TRBV5-1 and TRBJ2-5; D remains ambiguous. The V end was cut by 4 bases, the J end by 5 bases, with 9 bases between. Germline V gene data show CDR1 as SGHRS and CDR2 as YFSETQ. The CDR3 has 12 residues. CDR3: CASSIGGETQYF. The CDR3 DNA is TGCGCCAGCAGCATCGGCGGCGAGACCCAGTACTTC.

This rearrangement joins TRBV5-5 to TRBJ1-2; D gene ambiguous. From germline, CDR1 is SGHKS and CDR2 YYEKEE (reference sequence). V lost 1 base and J 2 bases, leaving 3 bases between the germline ends. CDR3 length equals 12 residues. The CDR3 coding sequence is TGTGCCAGCAGCTTGCAAAACTATGGCTACACCTTC. Encoded protein: CASSLQNYGYTF.

The V gene is TRBV29-1, the J gene TRBJ1-2; maybe TRBD1 (6 bases). Trimming removed 4 bases at V and 2 bases at J, with 17 bases between. Germline V gene sequence: CDR1 SQVTM, CDR2 ANQGSEA. This CDR3 spans 15 amino acids. DNA of the CDR3: TGCAGCGTTGCCGCCGGGGCAGGGGCGAACTATGGCTACACCTTC. Translated: CSVAAGAGANYGYTF.

The CDR3 reads CAWSQTSGANEQFF. The CDR3 nucleotides read TGTGCCTGGAGTCAGACTAGCGGGGCGAATGAGCAGTTCTTC. The chain is built from TRBV30 and TRBJ2-1; 11 bases match TRBD2. This CDR3 has 14 amino acids. Germline V gene lookup returns CDR1 GTSNPN and CDR2 SVGIG (reference sequence). Losses at the gene ends were 2 bases for V and 7 bases for J; bases not matched to a gene: 4. The whole variable domain, filled in from reference TRBV30 and TRBJ2-1, reads SQTIHQWPATLVQPVGSPLSLECTVEGTSNPNLYWYRQAAGRGLQLLFYSVGIGQISSEVPQNLSASRPQDRQFILSSKKLLLSDSGFYLCAWSQTSGANEQFFGPGTRLTVL.

V and J are TRBV5-4 and TRBJ2-1, with 9 bases matching TRBD2. The junction had 4 bases not matched to a gene; V was cut back by 0 bases and J by 6 bases. Germline values: CDR1 SGHNT, CDR2 YYREEE (reference sequence). The CDR3 length is 15 residues. CDR3: CASSLAVSGGNEQFF. The CDR3, as DNA: TGTGCCAGCAGCTTGGCCGTTAGCGGGGGCAATGAGCAGTTCTTC.

This clone was observed a handful of times. The CDR3: CASSGTLLGSGNSPLHF. The CDR3 bases are TGTGCCAGCAGTGGTACTCTTTTGGGAAGCGGTAATTCACCCCTCCACTTT. The V call is TRBV2, the J call TRBJ1-6; no clear D. The CDR3 has 17 residues. Germline CDR1 reads SNHLY; CDR2 reads FYNNEI. V shed 4 bases and J shed 6 bases, with 19 bases lying between them.

V and J are TRBV29-1 and TRBJ2-2, with 7 bases that match TRBD1. The CDR3 loop spans 13 amino acids. Germline V gene sequence: CDR1 SQVTM, CDR2 ANQGSEA. J lost 4 bases, V lost 6 bases, and 5 bases had no gene match. CDR3 protein: CSVQTGITGELFF. The CDR3 nucleotides are TGCAGCGTACAGACAGGGATCACCGGGGAGCTGTTTTTT.

This sequence joins TRBV30 and TRBJ1-1, with 10 nucleotides matching TRBD1. The CDR3 extends over 13 amino acids. Trimming took 4 bases from V and 4 from J; bases not matched to a gene: 3. Germline CDR1 reads GTSNPN; CDR2 reads SVGIG (reference sequence). CDR3 protein: CAWIGTGVTEAFF. As DNA, the CDR3 is TGTGCCTGGATTGGGACAGGGGTCACTGAAGCTTTCTTT.

This chain links TRBV7-8 with TRBJ1-4; D possibly corresponds to TRBD1 (6 bases). Germline loops: CDR1 SGHVS, CDR2 FQNEAQ. The CDR3 length is 19 residues. With 1 base removed from V and 3 bases from J, the gap between germline ends came to 21 bases. CDR3: CASSLEGRGIMQANEKLFF. The CDR3 region has the DNA TGTGCCAGCAGCTTAGAAGGCAGGGGTATTATGCAAGCTAATGAAAAACTGTTTTTT.

CDR3 residues: CASSRGLNTEAFF. The CDR3 nucleotides read TGTGCCAGCTCCCGGGGACTGAACACTGAAGCTTTCTTT. This sequence joins TRBV2 and TRBJ1-1, with a possible D match to TRBD1 (5 bases). The CDR3 contains 13 residues. Trimming pared 8 bases from V and 0 bases from J, leaving 10 bases between. Germline CDR1 reads SNHLY; CDR2 reads FYNNEI.

J is TRBJ1-1 and V is TRBV30, with unresolved D. CDR1 is GTSNPN and CDR2 is SVGIG in the germline V gene (reference sequence). The length of the CDR3 is 12 residues. CDR3 sequence (DNA): TGTGTTCTTTCGAGAGATAACACTGAAGCTTTCTTT. Its translation is CVLSRDNTEAFF.

This chain joins TRBV3-1 (or the pseudogene TRBV3-2) and TRBJ2-3; 14 positions match TRBD2. Germline V gene lookup returns CDR1 LGHDT and CDR2 YNNKEL (reference sequence). The junction had 4 bases not matched to a gene; V was cut back by 6 bases and J by 5 bases. The CDR3 contains 15 residues. Here the CDR3 reads CASSRLAGGQDTQYF. The CDR3 nucleotides read TGTGCCAGCAGTCGACTAGCGGGGGGGCAAGATACGCAGTATTTT.

The V call is TRBV6-5, the J call TRBJ2-5, with 10 bases aligning to TRBD1. Germline CDR1 MNHEY, CDR2 SVGAGI. V lost 9 bases to trimming and J lost 4 bases; unmatched junction nucleotides: 5. The CDR3 is made up of 13 amino acids. This chain's CDR3 is CASRQGAAETQYF. The DNA of the CDR3 is TGTGCCAGTCGACAGGGGGCCGCAGAGACCCAGTACTTC.

There are a few counts of this clone. The J gene is TRBJ1-3, the V gene TRBV10-2; D gene unclear. The germline V gene encodes CDR1 WSHSY and CDR2 SAAADI. Between the trimmed V and J ends, which lost 8 bases and 6 bases, there was a span of 5 bases. This CDR3 comprises 10 residues. The CDR3, as DNA: TGCGCCAGCGGCATAAACACCATATATTTT. Amino acid sequence: CASGINTIYF.